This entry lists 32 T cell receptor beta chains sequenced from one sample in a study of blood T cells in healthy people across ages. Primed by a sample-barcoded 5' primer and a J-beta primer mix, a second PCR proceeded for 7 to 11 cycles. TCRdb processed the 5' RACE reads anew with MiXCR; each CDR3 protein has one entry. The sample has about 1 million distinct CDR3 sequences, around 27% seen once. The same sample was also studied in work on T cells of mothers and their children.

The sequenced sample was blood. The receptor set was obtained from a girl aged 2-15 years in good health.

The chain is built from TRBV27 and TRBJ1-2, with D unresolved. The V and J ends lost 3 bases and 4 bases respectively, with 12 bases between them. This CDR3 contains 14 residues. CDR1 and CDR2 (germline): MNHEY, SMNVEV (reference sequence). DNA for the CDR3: TGTGCCAGCAGTTTCGCCAGTGGCGTCTATGGCTACACCTTC. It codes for CASSFASGVYGYTF.

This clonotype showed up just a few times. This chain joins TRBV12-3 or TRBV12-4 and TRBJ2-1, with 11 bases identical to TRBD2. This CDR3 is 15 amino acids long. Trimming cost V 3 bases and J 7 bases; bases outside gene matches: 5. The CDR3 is CASSFDTSGSNEQFF. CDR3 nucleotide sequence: TGTGCCAGCAGTTTTGACACTAGCGGGAGTAATGAGCAGTTCTTC.

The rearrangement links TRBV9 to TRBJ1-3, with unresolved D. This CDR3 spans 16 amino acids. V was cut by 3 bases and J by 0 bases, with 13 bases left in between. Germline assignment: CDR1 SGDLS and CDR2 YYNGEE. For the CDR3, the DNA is TGTGCCAGCAGCGATTTTACAGCCATCTCTGGAAACACCATATATTTT. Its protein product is CASSDFTAISGNTIYF.

For the CDR3, the DNA is TGTGCCAGCAGTCCCTCAGCGGGAGGGGCCTACGAGCAGTACTTC. Amino acids: CASSPSAGGAYEQYF. This sequence joins TRBV27 and TRBJ2-5, with TRBD2 matching 10 bases. The J call may be in error: the DNA end matches TRBJ2-7 better. CDR3 size: 15 residues. Germline-derived CDR1 and CDR2 are MNHEY and SMNVEV (reference sequence).

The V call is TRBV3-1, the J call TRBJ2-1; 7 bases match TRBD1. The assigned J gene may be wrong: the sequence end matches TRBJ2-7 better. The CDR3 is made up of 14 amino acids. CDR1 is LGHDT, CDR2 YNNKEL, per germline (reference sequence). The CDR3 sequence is CASSTRQGSYEQYF. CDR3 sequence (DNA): TGTGCCAGCAGCACGCGACAGGGCTCCTACGAGCAGTACTTC.

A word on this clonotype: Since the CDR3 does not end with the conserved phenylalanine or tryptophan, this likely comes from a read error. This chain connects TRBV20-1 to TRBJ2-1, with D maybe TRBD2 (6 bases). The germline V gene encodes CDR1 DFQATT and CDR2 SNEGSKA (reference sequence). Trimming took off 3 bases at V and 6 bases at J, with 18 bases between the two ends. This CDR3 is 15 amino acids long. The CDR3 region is CSASERLVVRNEQFL. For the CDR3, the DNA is TGCAGTGCTAGTGAGAGACTAGTTGTCCGCAATGAGCAGTTCCTC.

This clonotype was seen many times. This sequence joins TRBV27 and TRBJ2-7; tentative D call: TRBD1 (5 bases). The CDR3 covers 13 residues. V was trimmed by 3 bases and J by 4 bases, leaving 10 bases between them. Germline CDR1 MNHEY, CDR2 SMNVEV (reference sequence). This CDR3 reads CASSFGQGYEQYF. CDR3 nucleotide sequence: TGTGCCAGCAGTTTCGGGCAGGGATACGAGCAGTACTTC.

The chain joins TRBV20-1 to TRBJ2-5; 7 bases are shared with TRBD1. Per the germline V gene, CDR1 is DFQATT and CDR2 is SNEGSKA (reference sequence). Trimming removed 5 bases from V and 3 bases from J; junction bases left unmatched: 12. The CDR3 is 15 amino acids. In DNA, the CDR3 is TGCAGTGCTTCCCTACCGAGACAGGGCGAAGAGACCCAGTACTTC. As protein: CSASLPRQGEETQYF.

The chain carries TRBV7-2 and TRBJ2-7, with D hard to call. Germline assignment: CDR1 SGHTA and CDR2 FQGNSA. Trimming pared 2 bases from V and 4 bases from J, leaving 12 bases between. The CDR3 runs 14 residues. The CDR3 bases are TGTGCCAGCAGCTTAAGTTATTCGGTATACGAGCAGTACTTC. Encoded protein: CASSLSYSVYEQYF.

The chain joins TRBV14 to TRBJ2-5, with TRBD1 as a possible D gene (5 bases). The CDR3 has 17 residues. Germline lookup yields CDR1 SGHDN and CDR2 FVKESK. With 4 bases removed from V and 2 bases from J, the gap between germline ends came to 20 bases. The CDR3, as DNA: TGTGCCAGCAGCCGCCTCAGACAGACGTCAAGTCAAGAGACCCAGTACTTC. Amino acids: CASSRLRQTSSQETQYF.

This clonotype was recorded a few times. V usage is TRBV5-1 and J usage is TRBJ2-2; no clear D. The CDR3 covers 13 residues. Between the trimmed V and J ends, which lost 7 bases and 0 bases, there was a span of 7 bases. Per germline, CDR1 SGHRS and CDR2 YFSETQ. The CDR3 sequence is CASSIANTGELFF. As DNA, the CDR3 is TGCGCCAGCTCAATCGCGAACACCGGGGAGCTGTTTTTT.

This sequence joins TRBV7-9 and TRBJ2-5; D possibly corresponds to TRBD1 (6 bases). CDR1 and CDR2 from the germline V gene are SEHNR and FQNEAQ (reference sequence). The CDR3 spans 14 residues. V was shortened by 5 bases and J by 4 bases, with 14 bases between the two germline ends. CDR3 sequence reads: CASSGIQGRETQYF. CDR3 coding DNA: TGTGCCAGCAGCGGTATCCAGGGGCGAGAGACCCAGTACTTC.

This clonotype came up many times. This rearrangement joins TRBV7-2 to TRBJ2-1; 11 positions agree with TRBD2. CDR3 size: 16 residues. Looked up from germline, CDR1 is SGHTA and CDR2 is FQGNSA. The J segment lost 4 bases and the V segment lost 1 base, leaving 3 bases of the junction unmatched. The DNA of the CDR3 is TGTGCCAGCAGCTTAGGACTAGCGGGAACATACAATGAGCAGTTCTTC. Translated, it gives CASSLGLAGTYNEQFF.

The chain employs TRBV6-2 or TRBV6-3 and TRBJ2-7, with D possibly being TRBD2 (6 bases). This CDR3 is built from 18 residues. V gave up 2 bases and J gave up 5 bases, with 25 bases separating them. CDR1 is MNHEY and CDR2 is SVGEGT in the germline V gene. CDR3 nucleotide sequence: TGTGCCAGCAGTTACGCCCCGAGTGTAGGGACTTCATCACACGAGCAGTACTTC. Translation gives CASSYAPSVGTSSHEQYF.

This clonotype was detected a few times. DNA of the CDR3: TGTGCCAGCAGCTTACTAGCGACGGATGAGCAGTTCTTC. Translated, it gives CASSLLATDEQFF. The rearrangement joins TRBV7-9 to TRBJ2-1; perhaps TRBD2 as D (6 bases). With 2 bases removed from V and 8 bases from J, the gap between germline ends came to 10 bases. The CDR3 covers 13 residues. Germline V gene data show CDR1 as SEHNR and CDR2 as FQNEAQ (reference sequence). Looking up the rest from reference TRBV7-9 and TRBJ2-1 gives the full variable domain: DTGVSQNPRHKITKRGQNVTFRCDPISEHNRLYWYRQTLGQGPEFLTYFQNEAQLEKSRLLSDRFSAERPKGSFSTLEIQRTEQGDSAMYLCASSLLATDEQFFGPGTRLTVL.

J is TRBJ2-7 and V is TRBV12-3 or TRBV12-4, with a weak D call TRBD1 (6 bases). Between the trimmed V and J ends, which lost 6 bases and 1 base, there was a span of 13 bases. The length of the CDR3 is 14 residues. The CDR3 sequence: CASRSGAGSYEQYF. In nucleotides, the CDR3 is TGTGCCAGCAGATCAGGGGCCGGGTCCTACGAGCAGTACTTC.

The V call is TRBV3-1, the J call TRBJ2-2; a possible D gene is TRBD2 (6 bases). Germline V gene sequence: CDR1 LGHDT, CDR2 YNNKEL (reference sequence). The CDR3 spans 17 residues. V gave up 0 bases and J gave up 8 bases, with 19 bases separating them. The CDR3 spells CASSQDLRLGLSGELFF. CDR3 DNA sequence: TGTGCCAGCAGCCAAGACTTGAGACTAGGCCTTTCAGGGGAGCTGTTTTTT.

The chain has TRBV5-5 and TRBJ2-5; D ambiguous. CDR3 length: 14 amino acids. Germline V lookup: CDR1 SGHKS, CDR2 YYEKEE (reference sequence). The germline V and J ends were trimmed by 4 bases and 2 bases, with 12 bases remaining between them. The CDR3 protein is CASSRLDTQETQYF. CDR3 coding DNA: TGTGCCAGCAGCCGATTAGACACTCAAGAGACCCAGTACTTC.

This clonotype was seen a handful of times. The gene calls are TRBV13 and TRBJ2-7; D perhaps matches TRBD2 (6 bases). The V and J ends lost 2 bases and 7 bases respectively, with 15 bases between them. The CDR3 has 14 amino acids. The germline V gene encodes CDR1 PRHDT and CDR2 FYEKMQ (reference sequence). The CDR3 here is CASSLTGTHREQYF. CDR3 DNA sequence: TGTGCCAGCAGCTTAACCGGGACTCACCGGGAGCAGTACTTC. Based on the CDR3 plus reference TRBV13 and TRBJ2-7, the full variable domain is AAGVIQSPRHLIKEKRETATLKCYPIPRHDTVYWYQQGPGQDPQFLISFYEKMQSDKGSIPDRFSAQQFSDYHSELNMSSLELGDSALYFCASSLTGTHREQYFGPGTRLTVT.

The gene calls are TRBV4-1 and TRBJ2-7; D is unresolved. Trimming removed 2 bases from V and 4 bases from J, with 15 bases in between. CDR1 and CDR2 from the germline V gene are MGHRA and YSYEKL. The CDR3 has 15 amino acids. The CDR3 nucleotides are TGCGCCAGCAGCCAATTCGCCGCCAACACATACGAGCAGTACTTC. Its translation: CASSQFAANTYEQYF.

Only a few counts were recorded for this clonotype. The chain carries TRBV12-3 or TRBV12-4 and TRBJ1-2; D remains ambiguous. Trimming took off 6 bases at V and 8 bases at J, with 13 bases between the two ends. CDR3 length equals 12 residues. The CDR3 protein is CASRSSDAGYTF. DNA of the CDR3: TGTGCCAGCAGGAGCTCCGACGCGGGCTACACCTTC.

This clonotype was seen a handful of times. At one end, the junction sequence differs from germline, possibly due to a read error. The CDR3 region has the DNA TGCAGTGTTAGAAACGTACCGGAGACCCAGTACTTC. Translating it yields CSVRNVPETQYF. V gene TRBV20-1 combines with J gene TRBJ2-5; D gene uncertain. The germline CDR1 and CDR2 sequences are DFQATT and SNEGSKA (reference sequence). The CDR3 runs to 12 residues.

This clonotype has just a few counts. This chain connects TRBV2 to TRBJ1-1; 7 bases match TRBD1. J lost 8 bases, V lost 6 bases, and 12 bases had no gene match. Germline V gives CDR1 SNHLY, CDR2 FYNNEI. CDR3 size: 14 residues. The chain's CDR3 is CASRKFLGTVEAFF. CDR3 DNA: TGTGCCAGCAGAAAATTTTTGGGGACAGTCGAAGCTTTCTTT. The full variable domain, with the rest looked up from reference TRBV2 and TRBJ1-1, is EPEVTQTPSHQVTQMGQEVILRCVPISNHLYFYWYRQILGQKVEFLVSFYNNEISEKSEIFDDQFSVERPDGSNFTLKIRSTKLEDSAMYFCASRKFLGTVEAFFGQGTRLTVV.

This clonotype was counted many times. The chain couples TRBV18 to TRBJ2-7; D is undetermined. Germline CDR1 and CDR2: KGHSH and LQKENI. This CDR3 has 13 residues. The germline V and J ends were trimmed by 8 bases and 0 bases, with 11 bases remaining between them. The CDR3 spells CASSPPISYEQYF. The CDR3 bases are TGTGCCAGCAGCCCCCCTATCTCCTACGAGCAGTACTTC. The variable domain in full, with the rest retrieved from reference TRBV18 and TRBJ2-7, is NAGVMQNPRHLVRRRGQEARLRCSPMKGHSHVYWYRQLPEEGLKFMVYLQKENIIDESGMPKERFSAEFPKEGPSILRIQQVVRGDSAAYFCASSPPISYEQYFGPGTRLTVT.

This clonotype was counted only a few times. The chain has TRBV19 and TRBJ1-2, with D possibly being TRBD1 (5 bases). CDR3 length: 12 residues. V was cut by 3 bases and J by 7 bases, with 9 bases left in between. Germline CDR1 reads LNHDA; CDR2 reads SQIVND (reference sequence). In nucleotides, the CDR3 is TGTGCCAGTAGTATTCACGGGGCTGGCTACACCTTC. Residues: CASSIHGAGYTF.

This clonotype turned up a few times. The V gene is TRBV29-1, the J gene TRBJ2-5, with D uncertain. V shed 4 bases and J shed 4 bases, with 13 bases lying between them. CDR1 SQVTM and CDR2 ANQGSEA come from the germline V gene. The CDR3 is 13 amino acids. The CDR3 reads CSVVGDKRETQYF. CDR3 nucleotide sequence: TGCAGCGTTGTCGGAGATAAGCGAGAGACCCAGTACTTC.

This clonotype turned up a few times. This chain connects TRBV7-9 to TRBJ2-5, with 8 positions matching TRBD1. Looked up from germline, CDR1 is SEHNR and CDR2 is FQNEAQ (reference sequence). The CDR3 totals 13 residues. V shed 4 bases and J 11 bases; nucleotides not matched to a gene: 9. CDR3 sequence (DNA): TGTGCCAGCAGCTCGTTCACAGGGGGTGTGCAGTACTTC. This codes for CASSSFTGGVQYF.

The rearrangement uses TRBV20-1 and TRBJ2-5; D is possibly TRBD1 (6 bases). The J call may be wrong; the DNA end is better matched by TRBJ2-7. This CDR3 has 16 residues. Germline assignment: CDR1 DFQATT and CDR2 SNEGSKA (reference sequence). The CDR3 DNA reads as TGCAGTGCTCCCCTCCCTTCTGGCCAGGGGATTTACGAGCAGTACTTC. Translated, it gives CSAPLPSGQGIYEQYF.

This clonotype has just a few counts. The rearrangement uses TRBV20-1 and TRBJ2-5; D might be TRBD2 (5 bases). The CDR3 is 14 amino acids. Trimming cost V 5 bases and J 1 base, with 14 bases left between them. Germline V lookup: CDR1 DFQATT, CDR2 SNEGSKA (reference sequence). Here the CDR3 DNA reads TGCAGTGCTTATCGGGCAGGAGGCCAAGAGACCCAGTACTTC. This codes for CSAYRAGGQETQYF.

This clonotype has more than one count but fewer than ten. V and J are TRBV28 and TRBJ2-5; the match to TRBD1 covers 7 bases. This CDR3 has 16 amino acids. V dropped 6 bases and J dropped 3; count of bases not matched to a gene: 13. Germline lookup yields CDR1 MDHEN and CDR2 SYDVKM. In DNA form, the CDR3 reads TGTGCCAGCAGCCTAGGGACAGTGGTAAAGGAAGAGACCCAGTACTTC. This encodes CASSLGTVVKEETQYF.

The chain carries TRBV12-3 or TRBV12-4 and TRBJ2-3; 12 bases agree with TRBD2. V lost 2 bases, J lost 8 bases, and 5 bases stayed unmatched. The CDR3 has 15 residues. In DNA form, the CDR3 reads TGTGCCAGCAGTTTAACGGGACTAGCGGGTCGTACGCAGTATTTT. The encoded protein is CASSLTGLAGRTQYF.

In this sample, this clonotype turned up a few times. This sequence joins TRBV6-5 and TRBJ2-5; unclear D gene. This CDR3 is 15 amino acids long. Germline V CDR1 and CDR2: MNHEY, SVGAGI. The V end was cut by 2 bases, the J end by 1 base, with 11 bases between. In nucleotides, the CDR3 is TGTGCCAGCAGTTACGGCGGCGGCCGCCAAGAGACCCAGTACTTC. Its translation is CASSYGGGRQETQYF.